Listed below are T cell receptor beta chains from one sample, sequenced in a study of blood T cell repertoires in COVID-19. Assay used: immunoSEQ multiplex PCR; TCRdb lists only in-frame clones, some missing. The sample has roughly 230,000 clones, roughly nine tenths seen once; the top ten hold 3.5% to 5.5%. Sequenced input: peripheral blood. The receptors were gathered from a woman aged 35 to 49 who had recovered from COVID-19. Both conserved end residues are part of each CDR3. A D gene is named only where the DNA matches it firmly. Clone size is not always given. Where it is, it says once, few, many or a class for expanded clones.

J gene	D gene	clone size	CDR3 length	V gene	CDR3 DNA	CDR3 protein
TRBJ1-5	TRBD1	NA	14	TRBV24-1	TGTGCCACCAGCGGACAGGGGGGAAATCAGCCCCAGCATTTT	CATSGQGGNQPQHF
TRBJ1-5	NA	NA	14	TRBV24-1	TGTGCCACCAGTGATTATTCAGGTTTTCAGCCCCAGCATTTT	CATSDYSGFQPQHF
TRBJ1-6	TRBD1	NA	15	TRBV30	TGTGCCTGGAGTGGACAGGGGTGGGATAATTCACCCCTCCACTTT	CAWSGQGWDNSPLHF
TRBJ2-1	TRBD1	NA	16	TRBV5-1	TGCGCCAGCAGCACCCGCACAGGGGGCCCCGACAATGAGCAGTTCTTC	CASSTRTGGPDNEQFF
TRBJ1-3	TRBD1	NA	15	TRBV6-5	TGTGCCAGCAGTTTCGGGACAGGGGTTGGAAACACCATATATTTT	CASSFGTGVGNTIYF
TRBJ2-3	NA	NA	15	TRBV6-4	TGTGCCAGCAGTGACGGCCTAGTCGGCGCAGATACGCAGTATTTT	CASSDGLVGADTQYF
TRBJ2-3	TRBD2	NA	15	TRBV28	TGTGCCAGCAGTTTTAGCGGGAATGATGAGGATACGCAGTATTTT	CASSFSGNDEDTQYF
TRBJ2-4	NA	once	15	TRBV7-2	TGTGCCAGCAGCCTAGGCCCGGGAGTCACAAACATTCAGTACTTC	CASSLGPGVTNIQYF
TRBJ1-1	NA	few	13	TRBV5-6	TGTGCCAGCAGCTTACGTGTCGGCACTGAAGCTTTCTTT	CASSLRVGTEAFF
TRBJ2-7	NA	NA	15	TRBV23-1	TGCGCCAGCTATCCTAAAAACTTGAAAGTCTGCGAGCAGTACTTC	CASYPKNLKVCEQYF